A selection of T cell receptor beta chains follows, all from one sample in a study of identical twins. Via MiXCR, TCRdb re-called the 5' RACE reads, giving one row per CDR3 protein. The table shows 690,000 or so distinct CDR3 sequences, with over 8.5% occurring only once. These data also formed part of another study, on yellow fever vaccine responses in identical twins.

Sequenced input: PBMCs. The receptors stem from a woman younger than 35 in good health. Both conserved end residues are part of each CDR3. Each record gives: V gene, D gene, clone size, J gene, CDR3 DNA, CDR3 protein. The D gene is left open where the match is weak. Expanded clones are given a class, and other clones once, few, many or no size at all.

>TRBV6-2/TRBV6-3|.|many|TRBJ2-3
TGTGCCAGCAGCGGGTTTCCGGGCGGAAACACAGATACGCAGTATTTT
CASSGFPGGNTDTQYF
>TRBV11-2|.|few|TRBJ2-7
TGTGCCAGCAGCTTAGAGGGAGTGAACCGGCTCCACGAGCAGTACTTC
CASSLEGVNRLHEQYF
>TRBV19|TRBD2|.|TRBJ2-3
TGTGCCAGTAGTATGCCCTGGTGGCGGGGGGGGGTAGATACGCAGTATTTT
CASSMPWWRGGVDTQYF
>TRBV2|.|.|TRBJ2-3
TGTGCCAGCAGTGTATCAGGGGATACGCAGTATTTT
CASSVSGDTQYF
>TRBV5-1|TRBD2|many|TRBJ2-1
TGCGCCAGCTCACTAGCGGGGGGCAAGAATGAGCAGTTCTTC
CASSLAGGKNEQFF
>TRBV6-5|TRBD1|.|TRBJ2-3
TGTGCCAGCAGTTATCAGGGACAGGGGGCGGCTACGCAGTATTTT
CASSYQGQGAATQYF
>TRBV2|.|many|TRBJ2-7
TGTGCCAGCAGTGTGGGGGGATACGAGCAGTACTTC
CASSVGGYEQYF
>TRBV2|TRBD2|many|TRBJ2-1
TGTGCCAGCAGACGACTAGCGGGGGGGAACTCCTACAATGAGCAGTTCTTC
CASRRLAGGNSYNEQFF
>TRBV15|.|.|TRBJ2-5
TGTGCCACCAGCAACGTAATCGGGGGGACCCAGTACTTC
CATSNVIGGTQYF
>TRBV29-1|.|.|TRBJ1-1
TGCAGCGTCACCCCCTTCGGGGAAGAGGGCACTGAAGCTTTCTTT
CSVTPFGEEGTEAFF
>TRBV5-1|TRBD2|.|TRBJ2-1
TGCGCCAGCAGCCCCCTAGCGGGAGCCCGGGGCAATGAGCAGTTCTTC
CASSPLAGARGNEQFF
>TRBV6-1|.|.|TRBJ2-6
TGTGCCAGCAGGGACAATTCTGGGGCCAACGTCCTGACTTTC
CASRDNSGANVLTF
>TRBV3-1|.|.|TRBJ2-3
TGTGCCAGCAGCCAGGGGAGCGTTGGCACAGATACGCAGTATTTT
CASSQGSVGTDTQYF
>TRBV5-1|TRBD1|many|TRBJ2-1
TGCGCCAGCAGCTTGGGTAGGACAGGGGCTTACAATGAGCAGTTCTTC
CASSLGRTGAYNEQFF
>TRBV12-3/TRBV12-4|.|.|TRBJ2-7
TGTGCCAGCAGTTTATTACTACAGCTCGAAATGGGCGAGCAGTACTTC
CASSLLLQLEMGEQYF
>TRBV7-2|.|.|TRBJ2-7
TGTGCCAGCAGCTTGGTATCGGGAGATGCCTACTACGAGCAGTACTTC
CASSLVSGDAYYEQYF
>TRBV12-3/TRBV12-4|.|few|TRBJ1-2
TGTGCCAGCAGTTTGGGCAGGGACTATGGCTACACCTTC
CASSLGRDYGYTF
>TRBV7-9|.|.|TRBJ2-1
TGTGCCAGCAGCTTGGCTAGCGACCCCTACAATGAGCAGTTCTTC
CASSLASDPYNEQFF
>TRBV9|.|few|TRBJ2-7
TGTGCCAGCAGCGTAGCTGTAGGGGGCTACGAGCAGTACTTC
CASSVAVGGYEQYF
>TRBV20-1|.|many|TRBJ2-2
TGCAGTGCTAGCACAGGGTTCACCGGGGAGCTGTTTTTT
CSASTGFTGELFF
>TRBV7-6|TRBD1|.|TRBJ1-2
TGTGCCAGCAGCCGTCTTGGGGACAGGGCATCTGATGGCTACACCTTC
CASSRLGDRASDGYTF
>TRBV12-3/TRBV12-4|TRBD2|.|TRBJ2-3
TGTGCCAGCAGTTTTAGCGGGGGGTCTTTAGATACGCAGTATTTT
CASSFSGGSLDTQYF
>TRBV4-3|TRBD2|many|TRBJ2-3
TGCGCCAGCAGCCATTTCTGGGGGGAGGGCCGGGCAGATACGCAGTATTTT
CASSHFWGEGRADTQYF
>TRBV20-1|.|.|TRBJ2-3
TGCAGTGCTATACAGGGTATGGGGACAGATACGCAGTATTTT
CSAIQGMGTDTQYF
>TRBV6-1|.|few|TRBJ1-1
TGTGCCAGCGCCCCACGGGTGAACACTGAAGCTTTCTTT
CASAPRVNTEAFF
>TRBV30|.|once|TRBJ1-1
TGTGCCTGGAGTGAAGTGAACACTGAAGCTTTCTTT
CAWSEVNTEAFF
>TRBV25-1|.|few|TRBJ2-7
TGTGCCAGCACCCCAACGATTGGACGGACCAACGTGGGGAAATACGAGCAGTACTTC
CASTPTIGRTNVGKYEQYF
>TRBV15|TRBD2|few|TRBJ2-1
TGTGCCACCAGCAGAGATCTGGAGGTAGCGGGATCCTACAATGAGCAGTTCTTC
CATSRDLEVAGSYNEQFF
>TRBV15|.|.|TRBJ1-1
TGTGCCACCAGCAGAGGTCGGTTTTCGCAGGGTTCACTCCAGGTGAACACTGAAGCTTTCTTT
CATSRGRFSQGSLQVNTEAFF
>TRBV6-4|.|many|TRBJ2-3
TGTGCCAGCAGTGTAACAGTGACAGATACGCAGTATTTT
CASSVTVTDTQYF
>TRBV12-3/TRBV12-4|TRBD1|.|TRBJ2-7
TGTGCCAGCAGTAGGACAGGGGACTCCTACGAGCAGTACTTC
CASSRTGDSYEQYF
>TRBV10-2|TRBD2|many|TRBJ2-7
TGCGCCAGCAGTGAAGGGAGGGTCTACGAGCAGTACTTC
CASSEGRVYEQYF
>TRBV9|TRBD2|few|TRBJ2-1
TGTGCCAGCAGTCCCGGGACTAGCGGGGGGGCCCTGGACAATGAGCAGTTCTTC
CASSPGTSGGALDNEQFF
>TRBV30|.|.|TRBJ2-6
TGTGCCTGGACAGGGGAGTCTGGGGCCAACGTCCTGACTTTC
CAWTGESGANVLTF
>TRBV7-2|TRBD1|few|TRBJ1-2
TGTGCCAGCAGCACGACAGGGGGGGGTTATGGCTACACCTTC
CASSTTGGGYGYTF
>TRBV10-2|.|many|TRBJ2-1
TGCGCCAGCAGTGAGCTACAGGGAAGGTCAAACAATGAGCAGTTCTTC
CASSELQGRSNNEQFF
>TRBV5-1|.|few|TRBJ2-7
TGCGCCAGCAGCTTGTCACAGAATCCCTACGAGCAGTACTTC
CASSLSQNPYEQYF
>TRBV13|.|few|TRBJ2-7
TGTGCCAGCAGCTTAGGTTTGCCCCGGGAGAGCTCCTACGAGCAGTACTTC
CASSLGLPRESSYEQYF
>TRBV5-1|TRBD1|many|TRBJ2-1
TGCGCCAGCAGCTTGGGACAGGGTCGAAATGAGCAGTTCTTC
CASSLGQGRNEQFF
>TRBV20-1|TRBD1|many|TRBJ1-2
TGCAGTGCTGTGACAGGGGGCCAAGGCTACACCTTC
CSAVTGGQGYTF
>TRBV9|.|.|TRBJ2-5
TGTGCCAGCAACGCCGGACAGCAACTAGAGACCCAGTACTTC
CASNAGQQLETQYF
>TRBV4-1|TRBD1|few|TRBJ2-3
TGCGCCAGCAGCCAGATACGACAGGGGGCGGCTGGTACAGATACGCAGTATTTT
CASSQIRQGAAGTDTQYF
>TRBV6-2/TRBV6-3|.|few|TRBJ1-2
TGTGCCAGCAGTTACGTCAGGGTCGACTATGGCTACACCTTC
CASSYVRVDYGYTF
>TRBV29-1|.|.|TRBJ2-2
TGCAGCGCTGGGAAGGGGACCTCGAACACCGGGGAGCTGTTTTTT
CSAGKGTSNTGELFF
>TRBV28|.|.|TRBJ1-3
TGTGCCAGCAGTTTCCTGCCTGCCTCTGGAAACACCATATATTTT
CASSFLPASGNTIYF
>TRBV11-2|.|.|TRBJ2-5
TGTGCCAGCAGCCCGGACGGGGCCCTAAGAGAGACCCAGTACTTC
CASSPDGALRETQYF
>TRBV5-1|TRBD1|.|TRBJ2-7
TGCGCCAGCGGGGGGGACAGGGGGAACGAGCAGTACTTC
CASGGDRGNEQYF
>TRBV29-1|.|few|TRBJ2-7
TGCAGCGTTGAAGATCGGACAAACGAGCAGTACTTC
CSVEDRTNEQYF